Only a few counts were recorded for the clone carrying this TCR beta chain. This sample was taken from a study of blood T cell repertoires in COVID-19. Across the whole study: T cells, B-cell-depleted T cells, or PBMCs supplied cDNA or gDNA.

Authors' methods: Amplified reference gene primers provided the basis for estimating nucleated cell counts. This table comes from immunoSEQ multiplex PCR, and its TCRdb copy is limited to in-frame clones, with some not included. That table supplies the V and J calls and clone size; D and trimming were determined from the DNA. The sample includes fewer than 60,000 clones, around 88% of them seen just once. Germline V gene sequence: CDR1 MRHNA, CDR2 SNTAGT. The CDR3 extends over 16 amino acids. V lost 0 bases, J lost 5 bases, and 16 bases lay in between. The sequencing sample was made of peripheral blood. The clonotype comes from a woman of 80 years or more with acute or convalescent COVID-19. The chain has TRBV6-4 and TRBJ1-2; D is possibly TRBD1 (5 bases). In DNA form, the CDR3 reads TGTGCCAGCAGTGACTCGAATAAGGGGATCGATTATGGCTACACCTTC. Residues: CASSDSNKGIDYGYTF.